This passage covers 26 T cell receptor beta chains from one sample sequenced in a study of blood T cell repertoires in COVID-19. Measured with immunoSEQ multiplex PCR; TCRdb has only the in-frame clones, and not every one. The sample includes roughly 130,000 clones, roughly nine tenths of them seen just once. The sequenced sample was peripheral blood. These receptors originate from a man aged 45-65 years with active COVID-19.

This clone came up once. V is TRBV6-5 and J is TRBJ1-2; 7 bases line up with TRBD1. Germline CDR1 and CDR2: MNHEY and SVGAGI. The junction had 10 bases not matched to a gene; V was cut back by 10 bases and J by 2 bases. The CDR3 has 14 amino acids. CDR3 in amino acids: CATVGQGGNYGYTF. The CDR3 nucleotides read TGTGCCACCGTAGGACAAGGGGGCAACTATGGCTACACCTTC.

The chain couples TRBV7-2 to TRBJ2-5; 8 nucleotides line up with TRBD2. CDR1 and CDR2 from the germline V gene are SGHTA and FQGNSA. Trimming removed 2 bases from V and 3 bases from J; junction bases left unmatched: 5. The CDR3 length is 15 residues. The CDR3 is CASSLSGSREETQYF. The CDR3 DNA reads TGTGCCAGCAGCTTAAGCGGGAGCAGGGAAGAGACCCAGTACTTC. The full variable domain, its missing parts supplied by reference TRBV7-2 and TRBJ2-5, is GAGVSQSPSNKVTEKGKDVELRCDPISGHTALYWYRQSLGQGLEFLIYFQGNSAPDKSGLPSDRFSAERTGGSVSTLTIQRTQQEDSAVYLCASSLSGSREETQYFGPGTRLLVL.

This clone was seen only once. This chain joins TRBV6-4 and TRBJ2-3; 11 positions agree with TRBD2. There are 14 residues in the CDR3. The trim removed 6 bases at V and 1 base at J, leaving 0 bases unmatched. Germline values: CDR1 MRHNA, CDR2 SNTAGT. The CDR3 loop is CASRLAGGTDTQYF. The DNA of the CDR3 is TGTGCCAGCAGACTAGCGGGGGGCACAGATACGCAGTATTTT.

This chain uses TRBV10-1 with TRBJ2-1; TRBD2 aligns across 8 bases. The J segment lost 2 bases and the V segment lost 5 bases, leaving 2 bases of the junction unmatched. The CDR3 length is 14 residues. Germline values: CDR1 WNHNN, CDR2 SYGVQD (reference sequence). CDR3: CASSTSGAYNEQFF. The CDR3 DNA follows: TGCGCCAGCAGTACTAGCGGCGCCTACAATGAGCAGTTCTTC.

V gene TRBV15 combines with J gene TRBJ2-1; D perhaps matches TRBD2 (5 bases). The CDR3 is 15 amino acids. Germline V CDR1 and CDR2: LNHNV, YYDKDF (reference sequence). Between the trimmed V and J ends, which lost 3 bases and 8 bases, there was a span of 17 bases. DNA of the CDR3: TGTGCCACCAGCAGTAGGGAGAGCCTAGGGTATGAGCAGTTCTTC. It encodes CATSSRESLGYEQFF.

CDR3 in DNA: TGCAGCGTTGGGACAGGAGGAACTGAAGCTTTCTTT. It encodes CSVGTGGTEAFF. The chain has TRBV29-1 and TRBJ1-1; 7 bases align to TRBD1. Germline assignment: CDR1 SQVTM and CDR2 ANQGSEA. This CDR3 contains 12 residues. V trimming: 4 bases; J trimming: 5 bases; junction bases outside the gene matches: 4. The full variable domain, in which reference TRBV29-1 and TRBJ1-1 provide the parts outside the CDR3, is SAVISQKPSRDICQRGTSLTIQCQVDSQVTMMFWYRQQPGQSLTLIATANQGSEATYESGFVIDKFPISRPNLTFSTLTVSNMSPEDSSIYLCSVGTGGTEAFFGQGTRLTVV.

The chain has TRBV5-1 and TRBJ2-5, with TRBD2 matching over 10 bases. Germline CDR1 is SGHRS and CDR2 is YFSETQ. This CDR3 region has 17 residues. Trimming cost V 3 bases and J 3 bases; bases outside gene matches: 11. The DNA of the CDR3 is TGCGCCAGCAGCTCCGCCTCTCCAACTAGCGGGGAAGAGACCCAGTACTTC. This gives the protein CASSSASPTSGEETQYF.

The chain uses TRBV6-5 and TRBJ1-4; possible D gene TRBD1, 6 bases. V was trimmed by 2 bases and J by 7 bases, leaving 17 bases between them. Per germline, CDR1 MNHEY and CDR2 SVGAGI. This CDR3 has 16 residues. CDR3 protein: CASSYQKLRGSEKLFF. DNA of the CDR3: TGTGCCAGCAGTTACCAAAAACTCAGGGGAAGTGAAAAACTGTTTTTT.

V is TRBV7-9 and J is TRBJ1-1, with 8 bases identical to TRBD1. Germline CDR1 is SEHNR and CDR2 is FQNEAQ (reference sequence). V was clipped by 4 bases and J by 0 bases; unmatched bases: 13. This CDR3 is built from 18 residues. The CDR3: CASSSPSRAGGMNTEAFF. The CDR3 DNA reads TGTGCCAGCAGCTCACCAAGTAGGGCAGGGGGCATGAACACTGAAGCTTTCTTT.

The gene calls are TRBV6-1 and TRBJ1-2, with D unresolved. V was trimmed by 2 bases and J by 1 base, leaving 8 bases between them. CDR3 length equals 14 residues. Germline CDR1 and CDR2: MNHNS and SASEGT. CDR3 DNA sequence: TGTGCCAGCAGTGAATTGAGGAGTAACTATGGCTACACCTTC. Residues: CASSELRSNYGYTF.

This chain joins TRBV21-1 and TRBJ1-1; the DNA was not compared with TRBD1, the D call given in the table. TRBV21-1 is recorded as a pseudogene. This CDR3 region has 16 residues. The CDR3 DNA sequence: TGTGCCAGCAGCTACCTAAAGGGGTACGCGTACACTGAAGCTTTCTTT. Amino acids: CASSYLKGYAYTEAFF.

This chain uses TRBV30 with TRBJ2-7; no clear D gene. The CDR3 runs to 15 residues. Trimming stripped 2 bases from V and 0 bases from J, with 14 bases between. Germline V gene data show CDR1 as GTSNPN and CDR2 as SVGIG (reference sequence). This chain's CDR3 is CAWSNGLPRSYEQYV. Here the CDR3 DNA reads TGTGCCTGGAGTAACGGGTTACCCCGCTCCTACGAGCAGTACGTC.

This clone occurred once. V usage is TRBV30 and J usage is TRBJ2-5; weak D call: TRBD1 (6 bases). Germline CDR1 is GTSNPN and CDR2 is SVGIG (reference sequence). V shed 2 bases and J shed 7 bases, with 17 bases lying between them. The length of the CDR3 is 14 residues. The CDR3 region has the DNA TGTGCCTGGAGTAAGACAGGCTTTTTAGGGACCCAGTACTTC. Translated, it gives CAWSKTGFLGTQYF.

This chain connects TRBV27 to TRBJ1-2; weak D call: TRBD1 (5 bases). The CDR3 totals 13 residues. Trimming cost V 4 bases and J 4 bases, with 10 bases left between them. Germline V gives CDR1 MNHEY, CDR2 SMNVEV (reference sequence). CDR3 sequence (DNA): TGTGCCAGCAGTTCAACAGGTAGCTATGGCTACACCTTC. Protein product: CASSSTGSYGYTF.

This sequence joins TRBV21-1 and TRBJ2-7; TRBD2, the D gene given by the table, was not confirmed from the DNA. TRBV21-1 is designated a pseudogene. The CDR3 length is 17 residues. The CDR3 is CASSKMGIGGCPYEQYV. For the CDR3, the DNA is TGTGCCAGCAGCAAAATGGGGATAGGAGGATGTCCCTACGAGCAGTACGTC.

The V gene is TRBV6-1, the J gene TRBJ2-2, with 7 bases fitting TRBD2. V lost 4 bases and J lost 0; bases outside the gene matches: 5. Looked up from germline, CDR1 is MNHNS and CDR2 is SASEGT. CDR3 length: 16 amino acids. The CDR3 nucleotides read TGTGCCAGCAGTGTTCTGGGGGGGGCGAACACCGGGGAGCTGTTTTTT. Translated, it gives CASSVLGGANTGELFF.

This chain connects TRBV5-1 to TRBJ2-1; 16 bases agree with TRBD2. CDR1 and CDR2 from the germline V gene are SGHRS and YFSETQ. The CDR3 contains 16 residues. J lost 7 bases, V lost 4 bases, and 5 bases had no gene match. The CDR3 DNA reads as TGCGCCAGCAGCGGGACTAGCGGGAGGGCTCGGAATGAGCAGTTCTTC. Translating it yields CASSGTSGRARNEQFF.

The gene calls are TRBV6-5 and TRBJ2-7; 8 nucleotides agree with TRBD1. The CDR3 has 12 residues. Germline V lookup: CDR1 MNHEY, CDR2 SVGAGI. J lost 5 bases, V lost 6 bases, and 3 bases had no gene match. CDR3 coding DNA: TGTGCCAGCAGATGGACAGGGCACGAGCAGTACTTC. As protein: CASRWTGHEQYF.

The CDR3 spells CASSLGALRGNTIYF. The CDR3 DNA sequence: TGTGCCAGCAGCTTGGGAGCACTTCGTGGAAACACCATATATTTT. This chain joins TRBV7-2 and TRBJ1-3; no definite D call. V gave up 3 bases and J gave up 3 bases, with 12 bases separating them. The CDR3 extends over 15 amino acids. Germline V gives CDR1 SGHTA, CDR2 FQGNSA.

The chain uses TRBV6-5 and TRBJ1-2; no definite D call. This CDR3 has 15 amino acids. The V end was cut by 5 bases, the J end by 2 bases, with 15 bases between. Per the germline V gene, CDR1 is MNHEY and CDR2 is SVGAGI. The CDR3 DNA is TGTGCCAGCAGTCCACGACGCACAGAAAACTATGGCTACACCTTC. Amino acids: CASSPRRTENYGYTF.

The chain is built from TRBV9 and TRBJ2-3; tentative D call: TRBD2 (5 bases). Germline V gene sequence: CDR1 SGDLS, CDR2 YYNGEE. The CDR3 runs 15 residues. Trimming removed 1 base from V and 4 bases from J, with 13 bases in between. The CDR3 here is CASSVSTGNPDTQYF. The CDR3 DNA sequence: TGTGCCAGCAGCGTAAGTACGGGGAACCCAGATACGCAGTATTTT.

The chain has TRBV7-8 and TRBJ1-5, with 10 bases that match TRBD1. V lost 5 bases, J lost 3 bases, and 7 bases stayed unmatched. The CDR3 totals 16 residues. Germline V gene lookup returns CDR1 SGHVS and CDR2 FQNEAQ. The CDR3 here is CASSPSTGGYNQPQHF. In DNA form, the CDR3 reads TGTGCCAGCAGCCCTTCGACAGGGGGCTACAATCAGCCCCAGCATTTT.

This chain uses TRBV15 with TRBJ1-4, with D unresolved. The CDR3 loop spans 15 amino acids. The V end was cut by 1 base, the J end by 4 bases, with 10 bases between. Germline V gene sequence: CDR1 LNHNV, CDR2 YYDKDF (reference sequence). This CDR3 is CATSRGAADNEKLFF. CDR3 DNA sequence: TGTGCCACCAGCAGAGGAGCGGCAGATAATGAAAAACTGTTTTTT.

J is TRBJ1-2 and V is TRBV3-1 (or the pseudogene TRBV3-2); 7 positions agree with TRBD1. Germline values: CDR1 LGHDT, CDR2 YNNKEL (reference sequence). Germline trimming cut 4 bases from V and 7 bases from J; bases unmatched to any gene: 15. This CDR3 contains 16 residues. The CDR3 DNA reads as TGTGCCAGCAGCCCCCAAGGGGGACAGAGTTCTGGTGGCTACACCTTC. It translates to CASSPQGGQSSGGYTF.

The chain carries TRBV19 and TRBJ2-7; no firm D call. V lost 7 bases to trimming and J lost 0 bases, with 10 bases between them. Germline lookup yields CDR1 LNHDA and CDR2 SQIVND (reference sequence). CDR3 length: 13 amino acids. CDR3 bases: TGTGCCAGTAATCCGCGGAACTCCTACGAGCAGTACTTC. Translation: CASNPRNSYEQYF.

The rearrangement links TRBV5-1 to TRBJ2-1; 8 bases agree with TRBD2. This CDR3 contains 16 residues. Germline V lookup: CDR1 SGHRS, CDR2 YFSETQ. The V and J ends lost 2 bases and 0 bases, in that order; junction bases with no gene match: 4. Here the CDR3 DNA reads TGCGCCAGCAGCTTCCAAAGCGGGAGCTCCTACAATGAGCAGTTCTTC. It yields the protein CASSFQSGSSYNEQFF.